These T cell receptor beta chains were read from a single sample in a study of vaccination effects on CD4 cells after COVID-19. These receptors have no known antigen. Assay used: immunoSEQ multiplex PCR; TCRdb lists only in-frame clones, some missing. This sample has about 43,000 clones; roughly 79% occur once, and the top ten carry roughly a tenth. Specimen: CD4+ T cells from PBMCs cultured with SARS-CoV-2 spike peptides, collected before COVID-19 vaccination. These receptors came from a human donor who received a COVID-19 vaccine. Both conserved end residues are part of each CDR3. D genes are given only for firm matches. Rows give clone size only sometimes, using once, few, many, or a class for an expanded clone.

V	D	J	size	DNA	CDR3
TRBV6-5	NA	TRBJ1-6	NA	TGTGCCAGCCTTATCCTCGGGGTGCCTAATTCACCCCTCCACTTT	CASLILGVPNSPLHF
TRBV10-1	TRBD1	TRBJ2-2	NA	TGCGCCAGCAGTTCAGGGGGCGGCGGGGAGCTGTTTTTT	CASSSGGGGELFF
TRBV19	NA	TRBJ1-3	NA	TGTGCCAGTAGTTCCGGCCTTGAGGGCAGGGTAGACTCTGGAAACACCATATATTTT	CASSSGLEGRVDSGNTIYF
TRBV7-8	TRBD1	TRBJ1-3	NA	TGTGCCAGCAGCTTAGGCAGGGGGCAAGGGAGTGGAAACACCATATATTTT	CASSLGRGQGSGNTIYF
TRBV5-4	NA	TRBJ1-4	NA	TGTGCCAGCAGCTTGGGAAGGGAAACTAATGAAAAACTGTTTTTT	CASSLGRETNEKLFF
TRBV7-8	NA	TRBJ1-1	NA	TGTGCCAGCAGCTCACTATACCAGGGGAACACTGAAGCTTTCTTT	CASSSLYQGNTEAFF
TRBV9	NA	TRBJ2-1	NA	TGTGCCAGCAGCCCCCGCCTAGCTGAGGACAATGAGCAGTTCTTC	CASSPRLAEDNEQFF
TRBV5-1	NA	TRBJ2-1	NA	TGCGCCAGCAGCTTGGCAGGGAGTTTACAAGGTGAGCAGTTCTTC	CASSLAGSLQGEQFF
TRBV12-3/TRBV12-4	TRBD1	TRBJ1-2	NA	TGTGCCAGCAGTTTGAGGGGGCGAGATGGCTACACCTTC	CASSLRGRDGYTF
TRBV6-4	NA	TRBJ2-5	NA	TGTGCCAGCAGTAGGGAGGCAGGAGAGACCCAGTACTTC	CASSREAGETQYF
TRBV5-6	NA	TRBJ2-2	NA	TGTGCCAGCAGCTTGCAGCTCCCCGGGGAGCTGTTTTTT	CASSLQLPGELFF
TRBV3-1/TRBV3-2	TRBD1	TRBJ1-3	NA	TGTGCCAGCAGCCTCCAGACAGGGACCTCTGGAAACACCATATATTTT	CASSLQTGTSGNTIYF
TRBV19	NA	TRBJ2-2	few	TGTGCCAGTAGCTCCAATGAGGGGGGCGGGGAGCTGTTTTTT	CASSSNEGGGELFF
TRBV6-5	TRBD1	TRBJ1-6	NA	TGTGCCAGCAGTTACTCTAACAGGGGAAAATCACCCCTCCACTTT	CASSYSNRGKSPLHF
TRBV7-3	NA	TRBJ1-1	few	TGTGCCAGCAGCTCGGACAGAAACACTGAAGCTTTCTTT	CASSSDRNTEAFF
TRBV7-9	NA	TRBJ2-3	few	TGTGCCAGCAGCTTAGGTGGCAGCCTTAGCACAGATACGCAGTATTTT	CASSLGGSLSTDTQYF
TRBV6-5	NA	TRBJ2-3	NA	TGTGCCAGCAGAGGCCCAAGGGGGTTGGATACGCAGTATTTT	CASRGPRGLDTQYF
TRBV28	TRBD1	TRBJ1-1	once	TGTGCCAGCAGTTCACGGCAGGGGGTGGATAGGACTGAAGCTTTCTTT	CASSSRQGVDRTEAFF
TRBV5-5	NA	TRBJ2-3	NA	TGTGCCAGCAGCTTTAGCACAGATACGCAGTATTTT	CASSFSTDTQYF
TRBV28	TRBD1	TRBJ2-2	NA	TGTGCCAGCAGTTTGCCGGGACAGGGGTTGACCGGGGAGCTGTTTTTT	CASSLPGQGLTGELFF
TRBV7-2	NA	TRBJ2-1	NA	TGTGCCAGCAGCCGCGGCAGGGTCTCCTACAATGAGCAGTTCTTC	CASSRGRVSYNEQFF
TRBV7-2	NA	TRBJ2-3	NA	TGTGCCAGCAGCTTTAGCGGTAGCACAGATACGCAGTATTTT	CASSFSGSTDTQYF
TRBV5-4	TRBD2	TRBJ2-1	NA	TGTGCCAGCAGCTTGCAACTAGCGGCCTACAATGAGCAGTTCTTC	CASSLQLAAYNEQFF
TRBV5-1	TRBD1	TRBJ2-1	NA	TGCGCCAGCAGCTTGGAGGCCGGACAGGGTTACAATGAGCAGTTCTTC	CASSLEAGQGYNEQFF
TRBV2	NA	TRBJ1-1	NA	TGTGCCAGCAGTGAAGGGCTGAACACTGAAGCTTTCTTT	CASSEGLNTEAFF
TRBV5-1	NA	TRBJ2-4	NA	TGCGCCAGCAGTTCCGGAGCGGAAGCCAAAAACATTCAGTACTTC	CASSSGAEAKNIQYF
TRBV3-1/TRBV3-2	TRBD2	TRBJ2-5	NA	TGTGCCAGCAGCCAAGACTTGGGCGGGGGGCGGCCAGAGACCCAGTACTTC	CASSQDLGGGRPETQYF
TRBV5-1	NA	TRBJ2-3	NA	TGCGCCAGCAGTTATAGCGCGGATACGCAGTATTTT	CASSYSADTQYF
TRBV19	NA	TRBJ2-6	NA	TGTGCCAGTAGTGCCGGGACGCCCAGGATTGGCTCTGGGGCCAACGTCCTGACTTTC	CASSAGTPRIGSGANVLTF
TRBV18	NA	TRBJ2-1	NA	TGTGCCAGCTCTAGTACAGAAAACGATTACAATGAGCAGTTCTTC	CASSSTENDYNEQFF
TRBV5-4	TRBD1	TRBJ1-3	NA	TGTGCCAGCAGCAAACGACAGGGAGTCCAAAACACCATATATTTT	CASSKRQGVQNTIYF
TRBV11-2	NA	TRBJ2-3	NA	TGTGCCAGCAGCTTTGAGACTAGAAACACAGATACGCAGTATTTT	CASSFETRNTDTQYF
TRBV5-6	NA	TRBJ2-3	NA	TGTGCCAGCAGCTTGACAGGGTGGGCAGATACGCAGTATTTT	CASSLTGWADTQYF
TRBV30	NA	TRBJ1-5	NA	TGTGCCTGGAGTGTAAGTTGGGATCAGCCCCAGCATTTT	CAWSVSWDQPQHF
TRBV3-1/TRBV3-2	NA	TRBJ1-5	NA	TGTGCCAGCAGCCAGGGGTACCAGCCCCAGCATTTT	CASSQGYQPQHF
TRBV2	NA	TRBJ2-2	NA	TGTGCCAGCAGCGGGGACTTCTCAGGTAACACCGGGGAGCTGTTTTTT	CASSGDFSGNTGELFF
TRBV19	TRBD2	TRBJ2-1	NA	TGTGCCAGTAGTATAGTCCCGGGGGGCTCCTACAATGAGCAGTTCTTC	CASSIVPGGSYNEQFF
TRBV6-4	TRBD1	TRBJ1-6	NA	TGTGCCAGCAGACCGGGACAGGGATATGGATCACCCCTCCACTTT	CASRPGQGYGSPLHF
TRBV3-1/TRBV3-2	TRBD2	TRBJ2-3	NA	TGTGCCAGCAGTTTCAGCGGGAGGGGGGATACGCAGTATTTT	CASSFSGRGDTQYF
TRBV18	NA	TRBJ2-5	NA	TGTGCCAGCTCACCACCGTGGGGCGGCCTGGGCCAAGAGACCCAGTACTTC	CASSPPWGGLGQETQYF
TRBV18	TRBD2	TRBJ2-1	NA	TGTGCCAGCTCACCGGCGTCTAGCGGGGGCCACAATGAGCAGTTCTTC	CASSPASSGGHNEQFF
TRBV18	TRBD1	TRBJ1-1	NA	TGTGCCAGCTCGCCATCAGGGGGGGACACTGAAGCTTTCTTT	CASSPSGGDTEAFF
TRBV18	NA	TRBJ2-2	NA	TGTGCCAGCTCCTACCCGGTGGCGGCGAACACCGGGGAGCTGTTTTTT	CASSYPVAANTGELFF